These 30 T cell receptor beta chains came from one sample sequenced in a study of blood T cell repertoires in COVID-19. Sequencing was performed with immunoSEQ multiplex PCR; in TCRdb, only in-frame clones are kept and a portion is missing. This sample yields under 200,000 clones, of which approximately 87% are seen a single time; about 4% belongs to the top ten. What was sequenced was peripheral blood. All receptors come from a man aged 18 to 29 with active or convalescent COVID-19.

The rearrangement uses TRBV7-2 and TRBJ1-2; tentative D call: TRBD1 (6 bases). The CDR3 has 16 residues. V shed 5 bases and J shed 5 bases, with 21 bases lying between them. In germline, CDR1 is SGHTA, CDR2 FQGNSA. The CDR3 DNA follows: TGTGCCAGCAGCCCAGTGGGGGCAGGGTTGATTTATGGCTACACCTTC. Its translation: CASSPVGAGLIYGYTF.

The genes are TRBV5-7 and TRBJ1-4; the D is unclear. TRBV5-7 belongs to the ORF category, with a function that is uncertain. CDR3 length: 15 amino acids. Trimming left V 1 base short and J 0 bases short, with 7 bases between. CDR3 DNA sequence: TGTGCCAGCAGCTTGAGAGTTGCAACTAATGAAAAACTGTTTTTT. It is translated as CASSLRVATNEKLFF.

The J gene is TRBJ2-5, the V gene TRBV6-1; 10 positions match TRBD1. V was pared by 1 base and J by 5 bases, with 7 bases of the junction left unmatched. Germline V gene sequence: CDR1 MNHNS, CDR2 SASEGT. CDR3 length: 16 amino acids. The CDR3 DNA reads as TGTGCCAGCAGTGAAGTGGCCGGGACAGGGGCCGAGACCCAGTACTTC. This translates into CASSEVAGTGAETQYF.

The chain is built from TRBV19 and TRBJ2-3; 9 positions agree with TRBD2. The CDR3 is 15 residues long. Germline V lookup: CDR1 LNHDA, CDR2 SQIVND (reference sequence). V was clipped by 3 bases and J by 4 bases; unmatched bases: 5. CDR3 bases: TGTGCCAGTAGTATCATAGCGGGAGACCCAGATACGCAGTATTTT. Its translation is CASSIIAGDPDTQYF.

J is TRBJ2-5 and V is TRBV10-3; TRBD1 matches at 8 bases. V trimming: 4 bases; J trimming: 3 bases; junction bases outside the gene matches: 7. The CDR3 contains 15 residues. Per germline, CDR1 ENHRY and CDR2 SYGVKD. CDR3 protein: CAISGTGSFEETQYF. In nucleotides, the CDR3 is TGTGCCATCAGTGGGACAGGGAGTTTTGAAGAGACCCAGTACTTC.

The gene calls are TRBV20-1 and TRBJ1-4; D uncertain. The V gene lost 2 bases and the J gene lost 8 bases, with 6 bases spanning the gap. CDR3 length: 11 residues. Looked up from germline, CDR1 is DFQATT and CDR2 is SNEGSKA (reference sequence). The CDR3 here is CSARLEEKLFF. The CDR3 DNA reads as TGCAGTGCTAGATTAGAGGAAAAACTGTTTTTT.

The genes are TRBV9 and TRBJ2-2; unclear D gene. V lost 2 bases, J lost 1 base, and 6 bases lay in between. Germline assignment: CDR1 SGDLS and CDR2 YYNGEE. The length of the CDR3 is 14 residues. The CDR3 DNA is TGTGCCAGCAGCGTTCTCGTGAACACCGGGGAGCTGTTTTTT. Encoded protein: CASSVLVNTGELFF.

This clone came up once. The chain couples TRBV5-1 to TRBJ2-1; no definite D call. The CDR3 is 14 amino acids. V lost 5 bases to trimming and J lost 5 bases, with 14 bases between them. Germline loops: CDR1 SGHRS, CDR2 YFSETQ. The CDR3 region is CASRRSAENNEQFF. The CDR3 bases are TGCGCCAGCAGAAGATCCGCGGAGAACAATGAGCAGTTCTTC.

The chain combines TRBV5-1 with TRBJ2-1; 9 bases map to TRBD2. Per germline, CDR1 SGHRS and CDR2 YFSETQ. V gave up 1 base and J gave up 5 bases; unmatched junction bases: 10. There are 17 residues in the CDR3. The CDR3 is CASSLLAGGLGDNEQFF. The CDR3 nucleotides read TGCGCCAGCAGCTTGCTCGCGGGAGGGCTCGGGGACAATGAGCAGTTCTTC.

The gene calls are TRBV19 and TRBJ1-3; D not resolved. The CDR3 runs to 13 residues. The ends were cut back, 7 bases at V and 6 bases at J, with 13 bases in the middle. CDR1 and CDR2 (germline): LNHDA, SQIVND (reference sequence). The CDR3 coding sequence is TGTGCCAGTATGGACGGACTCTTAAACACCATATATTTT. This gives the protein CASMDGLLNTIYF. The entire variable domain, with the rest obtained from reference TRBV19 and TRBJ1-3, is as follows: DGGITQSPKYLFRKEGQNVTLSCEQNLNHDAMYWYRQDPGQGLRLIYYSQIVNDFQKGDIAEGYSVSREKKESFPLTVTSAQKNPTAFYLCASMDGLLNTIYFGEGSWLTVV.

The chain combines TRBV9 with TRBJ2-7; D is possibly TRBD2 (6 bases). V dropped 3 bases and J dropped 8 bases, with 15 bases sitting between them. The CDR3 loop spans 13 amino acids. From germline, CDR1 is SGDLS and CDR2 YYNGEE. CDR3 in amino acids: CASSAPLEGKQYF. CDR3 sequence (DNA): TGTGCCAGCAGCGCCCCCCTGGAGGGGAAGCAGTACTTC.

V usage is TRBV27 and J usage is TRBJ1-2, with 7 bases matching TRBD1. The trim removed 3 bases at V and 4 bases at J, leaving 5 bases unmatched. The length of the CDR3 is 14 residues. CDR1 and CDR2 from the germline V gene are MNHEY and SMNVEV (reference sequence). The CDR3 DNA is TGTGCCAGCAGTTTGTACCGGGACAGCTATGGCTACACCTTC. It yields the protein CASSLYRDSYGYTF.

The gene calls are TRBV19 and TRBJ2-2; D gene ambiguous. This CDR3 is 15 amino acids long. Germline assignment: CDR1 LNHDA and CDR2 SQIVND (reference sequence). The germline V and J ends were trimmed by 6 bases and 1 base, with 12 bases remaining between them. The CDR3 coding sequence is TGTGCCAGTAGCCCCACGGGTTTGAACACCGGGGAGCTGTTTTTT. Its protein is CASSPTGLNTGELFF.

The CDR3, as DNA: TGTGCCAGCCCTAATGACACCGGGGAGCTGTTTTTT. Translated: CASPNDTGELFF. The chain combines TRBV5-4 with TRBJ2-2; D remains unclear. V lost 7 bases to trimming and J lost 3 bases, with 7 bases between them. CDR1 SGHNT and CDR2 YYREEE come from the germline V gene (reference sequence). This CDR3 is built from 12 residues.

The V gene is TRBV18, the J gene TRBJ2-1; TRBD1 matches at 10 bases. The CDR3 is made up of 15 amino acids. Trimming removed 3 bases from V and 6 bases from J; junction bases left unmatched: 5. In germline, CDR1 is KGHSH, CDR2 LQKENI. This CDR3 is CASSPGQGYGNEQFF. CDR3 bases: TGTGCCAGCTCACCGGGACAGGGGTACGGCAATGAGCAGTTCTTC.

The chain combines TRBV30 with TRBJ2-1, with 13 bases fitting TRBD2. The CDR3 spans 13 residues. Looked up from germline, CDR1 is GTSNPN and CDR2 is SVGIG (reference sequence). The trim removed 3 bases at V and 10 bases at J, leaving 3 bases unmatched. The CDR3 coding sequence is TGTGCCTGGAGCGGACTAGCGGGAGAAGAGCAGTTCTTC. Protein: CAWSGLAGEEQFF.

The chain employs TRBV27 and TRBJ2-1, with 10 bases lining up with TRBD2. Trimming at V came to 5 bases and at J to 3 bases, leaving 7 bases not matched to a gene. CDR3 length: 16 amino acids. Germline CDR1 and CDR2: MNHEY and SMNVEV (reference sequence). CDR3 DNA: TGTGCCAGCAGTCGTTTACTAGCGGGACACTACAATGAGCAGTTCTTC. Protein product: CASSRLLAGHYNEQFF.

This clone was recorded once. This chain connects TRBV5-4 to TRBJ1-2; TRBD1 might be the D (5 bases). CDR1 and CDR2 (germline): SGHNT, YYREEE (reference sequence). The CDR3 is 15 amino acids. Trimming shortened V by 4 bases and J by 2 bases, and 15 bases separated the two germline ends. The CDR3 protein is CASSLERQLNYGYTF. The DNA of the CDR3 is TGTGCCAGCAGCCTTGAACGACAGCTCAACTATGGCTACACCTTC.

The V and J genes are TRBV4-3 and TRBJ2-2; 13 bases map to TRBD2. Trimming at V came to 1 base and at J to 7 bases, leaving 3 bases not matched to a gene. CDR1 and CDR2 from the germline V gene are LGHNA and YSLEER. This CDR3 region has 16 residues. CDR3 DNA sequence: TGCGCCAGCAGCCAAGGGACTAGCGGGAGTGTCGGGGAGCTGTTTTTT. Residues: CASSQGTSGSVGELFF.

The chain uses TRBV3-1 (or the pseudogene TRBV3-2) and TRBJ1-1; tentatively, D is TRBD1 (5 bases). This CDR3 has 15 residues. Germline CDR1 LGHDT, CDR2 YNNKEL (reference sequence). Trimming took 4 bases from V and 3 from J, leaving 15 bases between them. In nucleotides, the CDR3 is TGTGCCAGCAGCCTAAGCCAATCAGGGCACACTGAAGCTTTCTTT. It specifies CASSLSQSGHTEAFF.

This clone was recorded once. The CDR3 region has the DNA TGTGCCACCAGCAGAGGACTTTCCTACGAGCAGTACTTC. Translating gives CATSRGLSYEQYF. The V and J genes are TRBV15 and TRBJ2-7; D gene unclear. V dropped 1 base and J dropped 1 base, with 5 bases sitting between them. The CDR3 is made up of 13 amino acids. Germline V gene lookup returns CDR1 LNHNV and CDR2 YYDKDF (reference sequence).

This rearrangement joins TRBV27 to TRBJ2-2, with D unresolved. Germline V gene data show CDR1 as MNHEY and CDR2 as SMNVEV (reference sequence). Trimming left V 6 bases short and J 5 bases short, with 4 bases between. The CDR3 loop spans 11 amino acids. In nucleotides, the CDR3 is TGTGCCAGCAGCAGAACCGGGGAGCTGTTTTTT. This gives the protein CASSRTGELFF.

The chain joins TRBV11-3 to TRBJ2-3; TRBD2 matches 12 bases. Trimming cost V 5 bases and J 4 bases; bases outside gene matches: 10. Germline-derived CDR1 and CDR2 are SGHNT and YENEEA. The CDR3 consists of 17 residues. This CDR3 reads CASSTSGLAGSADTQYF. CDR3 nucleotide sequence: TGTGCCAGCAGCACCTCGGGACTAGCGGGTAGTGCAGATACGCAGTATTTT. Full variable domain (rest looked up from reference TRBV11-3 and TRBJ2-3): EAGVVQSPRYKIIEKKQPVAFWCNPISGHNTLYWYLQNLGQGPELLIRYENEEAVDDSQLPKDRFSAERLKGVDSTLKIQPAELGDSAVYLCASSTSGLAGSADTQYFGPGTRLTVL.

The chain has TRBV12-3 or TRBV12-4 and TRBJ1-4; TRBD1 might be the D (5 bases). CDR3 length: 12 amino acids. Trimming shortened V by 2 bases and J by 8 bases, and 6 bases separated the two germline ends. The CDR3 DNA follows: TGTGCCAGCAGTTTACGGGGGGAAAAACTGTTTTTT. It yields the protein CASSLRGEKLFF.

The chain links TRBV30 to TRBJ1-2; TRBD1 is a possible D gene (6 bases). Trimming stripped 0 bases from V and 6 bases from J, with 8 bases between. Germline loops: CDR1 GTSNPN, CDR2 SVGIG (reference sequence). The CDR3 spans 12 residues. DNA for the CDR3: TGTGCCTGGAGTGTACAGGGTGATGGCTACACCTTC. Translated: CAWSVQGDGYTF.

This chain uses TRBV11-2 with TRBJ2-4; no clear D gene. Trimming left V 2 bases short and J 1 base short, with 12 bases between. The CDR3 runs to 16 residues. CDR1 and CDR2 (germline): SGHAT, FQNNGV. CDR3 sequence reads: CASSLRSLFAKNIQYF. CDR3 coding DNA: TGTGCCAGCAGCTTACGCAGTCTGTTTGCCAAAAACATTCAGTACTTC.

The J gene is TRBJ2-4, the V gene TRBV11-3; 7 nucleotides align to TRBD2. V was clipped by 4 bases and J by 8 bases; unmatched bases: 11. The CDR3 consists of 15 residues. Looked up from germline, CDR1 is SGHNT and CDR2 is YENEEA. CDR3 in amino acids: CASSSANGGRDIQYF. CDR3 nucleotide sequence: TGTGCCAGCAGCTCCGCCAACGGGGGGAGAGACATTCAGTACTTC.

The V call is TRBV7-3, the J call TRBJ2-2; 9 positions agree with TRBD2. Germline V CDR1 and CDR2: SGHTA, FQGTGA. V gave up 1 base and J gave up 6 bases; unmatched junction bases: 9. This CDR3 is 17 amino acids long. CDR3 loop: CASSLSLAGWASGELFF. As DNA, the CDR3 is TGTGCCAGCAGCTTAAGCCTAGCGGGGTGGGCATCCGGGGAGCTGTTTTTT.

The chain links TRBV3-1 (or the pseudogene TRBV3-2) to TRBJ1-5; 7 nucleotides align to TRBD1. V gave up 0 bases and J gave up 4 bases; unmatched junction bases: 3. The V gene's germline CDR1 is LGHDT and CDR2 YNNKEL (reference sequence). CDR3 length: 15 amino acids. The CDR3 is CASSQDLTGNQPQHF. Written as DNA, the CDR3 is TGTGCCAGCAGCCAAGATTTGACAGGGAATCAGCCCCAGCATTTT.

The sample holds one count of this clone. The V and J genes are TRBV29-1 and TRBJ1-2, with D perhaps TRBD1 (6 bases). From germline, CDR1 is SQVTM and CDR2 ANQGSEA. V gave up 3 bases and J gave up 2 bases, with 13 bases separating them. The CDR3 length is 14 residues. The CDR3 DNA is TGCAGCGTTGAGTTCCCGACAGGAAACTATGGCTACACCTTC. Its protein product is CSVEFPTGNYGYTF.